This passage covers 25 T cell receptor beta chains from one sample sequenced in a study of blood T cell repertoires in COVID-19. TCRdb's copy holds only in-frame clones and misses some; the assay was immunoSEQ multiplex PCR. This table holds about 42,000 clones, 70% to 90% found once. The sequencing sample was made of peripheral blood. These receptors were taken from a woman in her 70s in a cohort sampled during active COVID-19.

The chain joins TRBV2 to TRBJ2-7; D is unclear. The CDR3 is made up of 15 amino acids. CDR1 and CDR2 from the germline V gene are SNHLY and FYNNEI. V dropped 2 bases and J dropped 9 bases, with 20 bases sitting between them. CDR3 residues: CASSEMRGYDERQYF. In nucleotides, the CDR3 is TGTGCCAGCAGTGAAATGAGAGGATACGACGAGCGGCAGTACTTC.

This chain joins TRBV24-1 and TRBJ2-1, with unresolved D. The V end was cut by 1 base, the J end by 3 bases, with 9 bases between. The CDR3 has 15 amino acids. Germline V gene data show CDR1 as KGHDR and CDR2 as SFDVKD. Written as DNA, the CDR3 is TGTGCCACCAGTGATTTTAACTCTGTCTACAATGAGCAGTTCTTC. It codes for CATSDFNSVYNEQFF.

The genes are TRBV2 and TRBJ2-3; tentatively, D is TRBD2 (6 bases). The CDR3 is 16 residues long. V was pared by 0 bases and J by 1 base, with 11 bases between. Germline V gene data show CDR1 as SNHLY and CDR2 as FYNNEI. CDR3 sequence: CASSEALGTRTDTQYF. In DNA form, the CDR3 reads TGTGCCAGCAGTGAAGCGCTTGGGACTCGCACAGATACGCAGTATTTT.

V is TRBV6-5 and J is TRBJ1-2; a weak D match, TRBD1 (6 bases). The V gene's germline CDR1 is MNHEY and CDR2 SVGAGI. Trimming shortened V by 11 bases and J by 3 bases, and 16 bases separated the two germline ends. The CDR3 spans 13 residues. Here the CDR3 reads CAGTGLADYGYTF. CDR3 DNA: TGTGCCGGTACAGGGTTGGCGGACTATGGCTACACCTTC.

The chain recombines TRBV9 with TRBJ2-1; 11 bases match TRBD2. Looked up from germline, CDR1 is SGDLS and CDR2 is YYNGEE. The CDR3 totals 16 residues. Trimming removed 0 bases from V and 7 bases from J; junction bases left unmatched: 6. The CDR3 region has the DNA TGTGCCAGCAGCGTAGGGTTAGCGGGAGGGGGGAATGAGCAGTTCTTC. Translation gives CASSVGLAGGGNEQFF.

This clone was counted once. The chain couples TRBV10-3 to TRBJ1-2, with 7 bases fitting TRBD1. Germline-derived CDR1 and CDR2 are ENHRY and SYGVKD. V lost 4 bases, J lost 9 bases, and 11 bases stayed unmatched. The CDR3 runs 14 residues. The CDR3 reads CAISGSGTEGSYTF. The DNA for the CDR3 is TGTGCCATCAGTGGGTCCGGGACAGAGGGGAGCTACACCTTC.

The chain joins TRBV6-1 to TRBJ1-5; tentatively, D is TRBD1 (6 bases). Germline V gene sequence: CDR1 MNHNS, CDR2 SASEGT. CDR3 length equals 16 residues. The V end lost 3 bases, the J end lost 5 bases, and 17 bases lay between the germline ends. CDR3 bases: TGTGCCAGCAGTGATGTGGGGGGGCGCATCGATCAGCCCCAGCATTTT. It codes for CASSDVGGRIDQPQHF.

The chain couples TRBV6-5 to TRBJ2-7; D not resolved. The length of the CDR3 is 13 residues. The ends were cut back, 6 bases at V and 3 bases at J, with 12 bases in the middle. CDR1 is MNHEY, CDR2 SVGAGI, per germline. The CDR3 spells CASSHGTRYEQYF. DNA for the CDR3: TGTGCCAGCAGCCACGGTACCCGCTACGAGCAGTACTTC.

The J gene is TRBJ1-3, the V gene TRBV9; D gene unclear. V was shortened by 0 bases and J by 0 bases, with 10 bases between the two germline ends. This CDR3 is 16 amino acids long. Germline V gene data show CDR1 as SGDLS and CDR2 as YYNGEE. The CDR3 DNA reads TGTGCCAGCAGCGTAGCACCGGTGATCTCTGGAAACACCATATATTTT. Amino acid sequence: CASSVAPVISGNTIYF.

In nucleotides, the CDR3 is TGTGCCAGCAGTTTATGGGGGGGGGCAGAAGGAAACACCATATATTTT. Translated: CASSLWGGAEGNTIYF. The rearrangement joins TRBV28 to TRBJ1-3; D perhaps matches TRBD1 (6 bases). The germline V gene has CDR1 MDHEN and CDR2 SYDVKM. The V end was cut by 0 bases, the J end by 4 bases, with 13 bases between. The CDR3 has 16 amino acids.

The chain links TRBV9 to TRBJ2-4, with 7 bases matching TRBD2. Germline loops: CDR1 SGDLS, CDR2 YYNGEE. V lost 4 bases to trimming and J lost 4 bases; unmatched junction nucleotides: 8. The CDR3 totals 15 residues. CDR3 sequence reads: CASSLGSGKKNIQYF. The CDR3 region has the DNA TGTGCCAGCAGCCTAGGGAGCGGGAAAAAAAACATTCAGTACTTC.

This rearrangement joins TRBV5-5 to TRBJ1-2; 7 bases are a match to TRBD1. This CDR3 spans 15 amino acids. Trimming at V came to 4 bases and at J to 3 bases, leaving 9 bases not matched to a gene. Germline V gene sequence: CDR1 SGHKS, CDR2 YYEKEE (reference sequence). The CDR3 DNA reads TGTGCCAGCAGCCAGGCGACAGGGAACGACTATGGCTACACCTTC. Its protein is CASSQATGNDYGYTF.

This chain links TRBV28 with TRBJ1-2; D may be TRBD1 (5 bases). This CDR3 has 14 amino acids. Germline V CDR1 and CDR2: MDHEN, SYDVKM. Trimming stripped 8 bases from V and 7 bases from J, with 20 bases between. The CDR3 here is CASGDVNLRGGYTF. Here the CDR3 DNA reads TGTGCCAGCGGGGATGTGAACCTAAGGGGTGGCTACACCTTC.

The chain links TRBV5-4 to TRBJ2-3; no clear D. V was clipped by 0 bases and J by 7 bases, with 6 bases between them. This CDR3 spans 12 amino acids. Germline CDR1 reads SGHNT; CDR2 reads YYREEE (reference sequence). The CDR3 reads CASSLAGYTQYF. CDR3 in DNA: TGTGCCAGCAGCTTGGCGGGTTATACGCAGTATTTT.

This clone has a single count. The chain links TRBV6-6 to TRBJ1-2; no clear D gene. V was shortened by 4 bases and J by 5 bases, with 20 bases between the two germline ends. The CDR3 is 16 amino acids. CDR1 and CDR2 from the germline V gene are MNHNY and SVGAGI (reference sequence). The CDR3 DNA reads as TGTGCCAGCAGTTCGGGAGCCGGCCTGGCCGTTTATGGCTACACCTTC. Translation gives CASSSGAGLAVYGYTF.

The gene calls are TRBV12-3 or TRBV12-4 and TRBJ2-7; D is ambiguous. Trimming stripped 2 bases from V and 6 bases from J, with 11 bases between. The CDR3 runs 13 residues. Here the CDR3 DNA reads TGTGCCAGCAGTTTACGTCAGGCGAGCGAGCAGTACTTC. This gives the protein CASSLRQASEQYF.

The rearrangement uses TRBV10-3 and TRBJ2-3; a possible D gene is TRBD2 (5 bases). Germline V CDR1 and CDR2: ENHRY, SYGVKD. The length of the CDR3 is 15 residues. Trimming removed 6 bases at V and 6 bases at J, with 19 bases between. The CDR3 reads CAISGGYGELDTQYF. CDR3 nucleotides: TGTGCCATCAGCGGCGGGTACGGGGAACTTGATACGCAGTATTTT.

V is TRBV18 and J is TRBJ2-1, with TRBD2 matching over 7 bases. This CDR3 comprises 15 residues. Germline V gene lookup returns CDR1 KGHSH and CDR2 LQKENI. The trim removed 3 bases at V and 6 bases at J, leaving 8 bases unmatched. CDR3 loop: CASSPLGTNGNEQFF. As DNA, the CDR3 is TGTGCCAGCTCACCTTTAGGGACTAACGGCAATGAGCAGTTCTTC.

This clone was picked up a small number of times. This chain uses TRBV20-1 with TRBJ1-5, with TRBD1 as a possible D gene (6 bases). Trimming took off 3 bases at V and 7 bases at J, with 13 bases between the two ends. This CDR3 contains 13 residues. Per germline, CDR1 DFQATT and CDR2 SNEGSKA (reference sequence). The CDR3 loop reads CSASGQGWQPQHF. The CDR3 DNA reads TGCAGTGCTAGTGGCCAGGGGTGGCAGCCCCAGCATTTT.

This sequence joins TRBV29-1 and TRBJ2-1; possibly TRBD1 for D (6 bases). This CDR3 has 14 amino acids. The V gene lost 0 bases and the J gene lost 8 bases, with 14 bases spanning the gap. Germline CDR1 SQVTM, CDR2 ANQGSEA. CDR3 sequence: CSVEDPLTGYEQFF. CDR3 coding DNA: TGCAGCGTTGAAGACCCTCTAACAGGGTATGAGCAGTTCTTC.

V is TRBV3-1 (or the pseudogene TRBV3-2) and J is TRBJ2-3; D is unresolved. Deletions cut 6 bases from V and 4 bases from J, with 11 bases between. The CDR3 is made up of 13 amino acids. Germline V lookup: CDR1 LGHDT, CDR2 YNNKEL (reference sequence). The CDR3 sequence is CASSALGSDTQYF. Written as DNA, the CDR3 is TGTGCCAGCAGTGCCCTCGGGTCAGATACGCAGTATTTT.

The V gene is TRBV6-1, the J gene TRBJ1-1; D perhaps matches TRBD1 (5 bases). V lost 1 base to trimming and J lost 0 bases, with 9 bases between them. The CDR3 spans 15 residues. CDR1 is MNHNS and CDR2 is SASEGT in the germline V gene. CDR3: CASSEGPGLNTEAFF. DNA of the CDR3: TGTGCCAGCAGTGAAGGCCCAGGGTTGAACACTGAAGCTTTCTTT.

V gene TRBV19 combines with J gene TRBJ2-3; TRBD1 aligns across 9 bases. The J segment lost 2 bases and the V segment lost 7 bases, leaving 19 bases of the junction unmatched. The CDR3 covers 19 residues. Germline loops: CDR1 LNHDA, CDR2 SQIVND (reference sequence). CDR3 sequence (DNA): TGTGCCAGTACGAGGGACAGGGCCGGACCCCCAAGAGTCACAGATACGCAGTATTTT. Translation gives CASTRDRAGPPRVTDTQYF.

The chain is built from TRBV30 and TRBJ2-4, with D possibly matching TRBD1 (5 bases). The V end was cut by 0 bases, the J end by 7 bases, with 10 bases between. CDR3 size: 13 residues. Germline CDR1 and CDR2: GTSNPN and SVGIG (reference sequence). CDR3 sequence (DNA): TGTGCCTGGAGTGTCGGTACAGGCAACATTCAGTACTTC. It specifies CAWSVGTGNIQYF.

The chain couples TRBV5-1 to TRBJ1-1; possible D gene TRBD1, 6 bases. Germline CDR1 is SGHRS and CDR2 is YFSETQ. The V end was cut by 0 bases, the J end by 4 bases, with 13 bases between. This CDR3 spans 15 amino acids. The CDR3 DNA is TGCGCCAGCAGCTTGGCCTGGGGGGGCGTCACTGAAGCTTTCTTT. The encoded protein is CASSLAWGGVTEAFF.